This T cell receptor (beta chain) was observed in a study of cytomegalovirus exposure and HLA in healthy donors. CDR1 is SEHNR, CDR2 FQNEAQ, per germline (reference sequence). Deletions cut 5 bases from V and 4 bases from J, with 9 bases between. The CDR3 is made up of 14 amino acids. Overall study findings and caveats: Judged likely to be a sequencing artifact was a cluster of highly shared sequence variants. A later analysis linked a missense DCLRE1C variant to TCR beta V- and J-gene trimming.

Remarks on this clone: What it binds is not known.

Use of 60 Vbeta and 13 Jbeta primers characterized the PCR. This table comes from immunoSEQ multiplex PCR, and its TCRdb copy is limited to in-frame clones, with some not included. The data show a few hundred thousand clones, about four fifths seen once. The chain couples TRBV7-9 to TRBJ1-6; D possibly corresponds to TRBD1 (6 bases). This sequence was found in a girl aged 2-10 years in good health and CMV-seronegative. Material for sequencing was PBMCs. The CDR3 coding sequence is TGTGCCAGCAGCCCGGACAGTTATAATTCACCCCTCCACTTT. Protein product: CASSPDSYNSPLHF.